This TCR beta chain was captured by sequencing in a study of blood T cell repertoires in COVID-19. In the original workflow: Estimation of nucleated cell counts relied on the amplification of reference gene primers. Measured with immunoSEQ multiplex PCR; TCRdb has only the in-frame clones, and not every one. V, J and clone size derive from that table, while D and trimming were established from the DNA sequence. The sample has tens of thousands of clones, about nine tenths seen once. Per the germline V gene, CDR1 is SSHAT and CDR2 is FNYEAQ (reference sequence). The CDR3 totals 15 residues. Concerning this clone: The germline gene is not matched at one end of the junction; a read error may be the cause.

The V and J genes are TRBV7-7 and TRBJ2-2; 11 bases line up with TRBD1. This receptor was taken from an older man with acute or convalescent COVID-19. The sample was peripheral blood. The CDR3 loop reads CASSRTGGNTGELFF. In DNA, the CDR3 is TGTGCTAGCAGCCGGACAGGGGGCAACACCGGGGAGCTGTTTTTT.